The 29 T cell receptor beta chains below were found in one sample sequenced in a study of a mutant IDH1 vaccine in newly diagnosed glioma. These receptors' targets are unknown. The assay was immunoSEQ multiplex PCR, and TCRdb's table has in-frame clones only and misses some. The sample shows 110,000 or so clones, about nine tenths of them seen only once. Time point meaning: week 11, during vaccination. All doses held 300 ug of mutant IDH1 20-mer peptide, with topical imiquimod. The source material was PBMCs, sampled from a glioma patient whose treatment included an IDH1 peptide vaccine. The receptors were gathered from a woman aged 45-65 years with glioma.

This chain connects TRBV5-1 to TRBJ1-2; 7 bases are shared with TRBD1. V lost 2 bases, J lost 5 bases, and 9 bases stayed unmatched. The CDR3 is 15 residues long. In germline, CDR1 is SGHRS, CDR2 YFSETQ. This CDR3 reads CASSLTLQGSYGYTF. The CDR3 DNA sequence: TGCGCCAGCAGCTTAACCCTACAGGGGAGTTATGGCTACACCTTC.

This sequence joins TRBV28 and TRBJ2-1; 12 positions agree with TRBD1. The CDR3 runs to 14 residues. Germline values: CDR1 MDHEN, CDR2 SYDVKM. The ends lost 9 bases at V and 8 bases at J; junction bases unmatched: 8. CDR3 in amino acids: CASRDRGRSDEQFF. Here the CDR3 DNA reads TGTGCCAGTCGGGACAGGGGGCGAAGCGATGAGCAGTTCTTC. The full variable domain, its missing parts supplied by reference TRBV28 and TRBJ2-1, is DVKVTQSSRYLVKRTGEKVFLECVQDMDHENMFWYRQDPGLGLRLIYFSYDVKMKEKGDIPEGYSVSREKKERFSLILESASTNQTSMYLCASRDRGRSDEQFFGPGTRLTVL.

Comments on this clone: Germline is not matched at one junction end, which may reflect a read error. CDR3 in amino acids: CASSLGGTPTRETQYF. The CDR3 coding sequence is TGTGCTAGCAGCTTAGGGGGCACCCCTACGAGGGAGACCCAGTACTTC. This chain joins TRBV7-7 and TRBJ2-5; 7 positions match TRBD1. The length of the CDR3 is 16 residues. Germline V gene lookup returns CDR1 SSHAT and CDR2 FNYEAQ (reference sequence). The entire variable domain, with the rest obtained from reference TRBV7-7 and TRBJ2-5, is as follows: GAGVSQSPRYKVTKRGQDVTLRCDPISSHATLYWYQQALGQGPEFLTYFNYEAQPDKSGLPSDRFSAERPEGSISTLTIQRTEQRDSAMYRCASSLGGTPTRETQYFGPGTRLLVL.

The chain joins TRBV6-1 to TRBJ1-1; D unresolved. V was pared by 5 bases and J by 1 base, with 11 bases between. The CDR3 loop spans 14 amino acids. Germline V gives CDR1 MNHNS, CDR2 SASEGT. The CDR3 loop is CASSPEGGNTEAFF. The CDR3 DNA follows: TGTGCCAGCAGTCCCGAGGGTGGGAACACTGAAGCTTTCTTT.

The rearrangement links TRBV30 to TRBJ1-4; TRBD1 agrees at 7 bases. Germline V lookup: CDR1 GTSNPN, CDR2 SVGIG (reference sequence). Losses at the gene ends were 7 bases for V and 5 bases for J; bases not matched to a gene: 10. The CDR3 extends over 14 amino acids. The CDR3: CALTRDRQNEKLFF. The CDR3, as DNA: TGTGCCTTGACCCGGGACAGACAAAATGAAAAACTGTTTTTT.

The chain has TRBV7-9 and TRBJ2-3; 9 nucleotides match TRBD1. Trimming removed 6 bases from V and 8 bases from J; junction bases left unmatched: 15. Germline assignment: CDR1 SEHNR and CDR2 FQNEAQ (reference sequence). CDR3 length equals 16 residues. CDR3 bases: TGTGCCAGCAGTCCCGGACAGGGGACACCTCACGGTACGCAGTATTTT. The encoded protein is CASSPGQGTPHGTQYF. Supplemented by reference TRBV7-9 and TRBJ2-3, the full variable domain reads DTGVSQNPRHKITKRGQNVTFRCDPISEHNRLYWYRQTLGQGPEFLTYFQNEAQLEKSRLLSDRFSAERPKGSFSTLEIQRTEQGDSAMYLCASSPGQGTPHGTQYFGPGTRLTVL.

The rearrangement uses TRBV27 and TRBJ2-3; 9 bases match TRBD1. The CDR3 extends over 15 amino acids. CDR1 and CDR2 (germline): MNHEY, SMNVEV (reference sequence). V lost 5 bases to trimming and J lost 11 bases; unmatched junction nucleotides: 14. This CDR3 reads CASSMTGGRGLRQYF. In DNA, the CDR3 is TGTGCCAGCAGTATGACAGGGGGGCGAGGACTACGGCAGTATTTT.

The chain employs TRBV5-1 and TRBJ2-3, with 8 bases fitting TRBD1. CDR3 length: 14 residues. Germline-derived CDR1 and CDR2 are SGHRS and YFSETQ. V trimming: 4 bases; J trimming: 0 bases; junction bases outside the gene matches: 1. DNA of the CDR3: TGCGCCAGCAGCCAGGGGGCTAGCACAGATACGCAGTATTTT. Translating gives CASSQGASTDTQYF.

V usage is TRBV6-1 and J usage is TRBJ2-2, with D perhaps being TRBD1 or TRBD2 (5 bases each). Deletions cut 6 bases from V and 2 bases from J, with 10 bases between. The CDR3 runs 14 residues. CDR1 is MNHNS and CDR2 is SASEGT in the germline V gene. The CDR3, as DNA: TGTGCCAGCAGGAGGGACCGAAACACCGGGGAGCTGTTTTTT. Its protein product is CASRRDRNTGELFF.

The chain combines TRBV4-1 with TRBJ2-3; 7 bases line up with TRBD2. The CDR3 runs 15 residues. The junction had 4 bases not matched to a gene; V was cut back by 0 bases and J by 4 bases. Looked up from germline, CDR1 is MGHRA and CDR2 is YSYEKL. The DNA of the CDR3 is TGCGCCAGCAGCCAAGATCGGCTAGCGGCAGATACGCAGTATTTT. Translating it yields CASSQDRLAADTQYF.

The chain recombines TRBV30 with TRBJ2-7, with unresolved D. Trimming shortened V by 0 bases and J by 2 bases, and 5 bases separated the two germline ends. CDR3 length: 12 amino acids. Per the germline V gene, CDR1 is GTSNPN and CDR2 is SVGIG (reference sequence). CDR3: CAWSVLTYEQYF. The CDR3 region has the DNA TGTGCCTGGAGTGTACTGACCTACGAGCAGTACTTC.

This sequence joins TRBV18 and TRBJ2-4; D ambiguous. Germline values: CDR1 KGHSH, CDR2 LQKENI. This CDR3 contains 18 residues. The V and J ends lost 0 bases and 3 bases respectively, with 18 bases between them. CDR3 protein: CASSPPGWVNSYKNIQYF. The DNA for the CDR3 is TGTGCCAGCTCACCACCTGGGTGGGTTAACAGTTACAAAAACATTCAGTACTTC.

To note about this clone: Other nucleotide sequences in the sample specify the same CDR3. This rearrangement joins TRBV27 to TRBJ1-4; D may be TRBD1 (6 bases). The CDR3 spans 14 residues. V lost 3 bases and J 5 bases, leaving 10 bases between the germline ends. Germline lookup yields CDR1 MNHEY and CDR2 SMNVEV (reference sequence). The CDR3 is CASSFGQSNEKLFF. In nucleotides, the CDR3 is TGTGCCAGCAGTTTCGGACAGTCAAATGAAAAACTGTTTTTT.

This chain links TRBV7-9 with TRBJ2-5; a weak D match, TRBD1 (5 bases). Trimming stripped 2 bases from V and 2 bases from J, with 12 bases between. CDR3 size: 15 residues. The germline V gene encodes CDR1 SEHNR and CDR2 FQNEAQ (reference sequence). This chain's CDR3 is CASSLPPQGQETQYF. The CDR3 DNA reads TGTGCCAGCAGCTTACCCCCCCAGGGACAAGAGACCCAGTACTTC.

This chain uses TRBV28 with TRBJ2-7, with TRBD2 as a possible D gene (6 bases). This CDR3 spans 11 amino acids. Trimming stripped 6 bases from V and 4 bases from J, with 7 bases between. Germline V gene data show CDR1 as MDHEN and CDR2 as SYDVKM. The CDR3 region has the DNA TGTGCCAGCAGCCGGGGGTACGAGCAGTACTTC. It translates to CASSRGYEQYF.

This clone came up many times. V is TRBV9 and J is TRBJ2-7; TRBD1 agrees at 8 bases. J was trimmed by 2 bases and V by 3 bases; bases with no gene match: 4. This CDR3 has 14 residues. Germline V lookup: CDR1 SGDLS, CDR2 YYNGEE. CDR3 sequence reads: CASSEQGVPYEQYF. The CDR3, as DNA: TGTGCCAGCAGCGAACAGGGGGTACCCTACGAGCAGTACTTC.

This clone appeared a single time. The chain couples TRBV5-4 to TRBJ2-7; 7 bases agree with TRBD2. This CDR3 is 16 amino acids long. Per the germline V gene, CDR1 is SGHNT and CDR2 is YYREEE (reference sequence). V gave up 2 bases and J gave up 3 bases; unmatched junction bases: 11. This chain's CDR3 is CASSFRRELRDYEQYF. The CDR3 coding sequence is TGTGCCAGCAGCTTCCGGCGGGAGTTGAGGGACTACGAGCAGTACTTC.

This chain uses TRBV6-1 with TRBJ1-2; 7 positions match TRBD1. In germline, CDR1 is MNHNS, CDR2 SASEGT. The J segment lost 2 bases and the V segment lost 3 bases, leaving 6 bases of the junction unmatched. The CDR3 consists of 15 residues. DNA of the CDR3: TGTGCCAGCAGTGATTTGACAGGGCCCAACTATGGCTACACCTTC. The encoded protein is CASSDLTGPNYGYTF.

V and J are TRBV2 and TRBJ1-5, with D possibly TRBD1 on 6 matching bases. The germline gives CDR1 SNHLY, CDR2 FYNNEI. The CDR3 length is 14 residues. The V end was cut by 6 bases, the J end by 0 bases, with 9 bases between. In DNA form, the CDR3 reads TGTGCCAGCAGGGACAGTTATAGCAATCAGCCCCAGCATTTT. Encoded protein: CASRDSYSNQPQHF.

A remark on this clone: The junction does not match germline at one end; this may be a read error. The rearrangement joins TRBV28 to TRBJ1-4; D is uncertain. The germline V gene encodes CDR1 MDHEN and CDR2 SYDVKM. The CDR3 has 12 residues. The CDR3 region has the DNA TGTGCCAGCAGTCCGACTATTGAAAAACTGTTTTTT. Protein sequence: CASSPTIEKLFF.

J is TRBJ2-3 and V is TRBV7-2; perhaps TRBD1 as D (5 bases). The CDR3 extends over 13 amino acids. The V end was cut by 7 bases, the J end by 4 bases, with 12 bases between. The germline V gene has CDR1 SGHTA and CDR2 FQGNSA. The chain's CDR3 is CASTTRGPDTQYF. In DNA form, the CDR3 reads TGTGCCAGCACCACAAGGGGCCCAGATACGCAGTATTTT.

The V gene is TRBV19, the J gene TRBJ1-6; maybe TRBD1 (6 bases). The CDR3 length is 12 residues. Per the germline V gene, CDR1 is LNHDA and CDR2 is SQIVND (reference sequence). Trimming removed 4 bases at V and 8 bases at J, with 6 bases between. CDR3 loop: CASSNRDSPLHF. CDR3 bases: TGTGCCAGTAGTAACAGGGATTCACCCCTCCACTTT.

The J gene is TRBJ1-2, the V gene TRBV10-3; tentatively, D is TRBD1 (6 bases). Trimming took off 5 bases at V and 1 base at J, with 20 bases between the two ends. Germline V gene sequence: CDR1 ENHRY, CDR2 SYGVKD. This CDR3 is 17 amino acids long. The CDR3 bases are TGTGCCATCAGTAGTAAGGACAGTCACTATGTTAACTATGGCTACACCTTC. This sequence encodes CAISSKDSHYVNYGYTF.

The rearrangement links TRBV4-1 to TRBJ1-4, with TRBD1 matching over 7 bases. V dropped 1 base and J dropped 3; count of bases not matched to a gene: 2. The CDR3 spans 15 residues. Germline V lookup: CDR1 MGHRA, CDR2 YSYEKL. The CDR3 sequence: CASSQAGGPNEKLFF. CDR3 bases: TGCGCCAGCAGCCAAGCAGGGGGGCCTAATGAAAAACTGTTTTTT.

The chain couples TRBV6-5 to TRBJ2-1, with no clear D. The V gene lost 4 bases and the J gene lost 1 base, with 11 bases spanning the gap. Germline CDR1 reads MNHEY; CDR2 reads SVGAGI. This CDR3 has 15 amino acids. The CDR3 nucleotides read TGTGCCAGCAGTTTCTTAGGCATATCCTACAATGAGCAGTTCTTC. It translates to CASSFLGISYNEQFF.

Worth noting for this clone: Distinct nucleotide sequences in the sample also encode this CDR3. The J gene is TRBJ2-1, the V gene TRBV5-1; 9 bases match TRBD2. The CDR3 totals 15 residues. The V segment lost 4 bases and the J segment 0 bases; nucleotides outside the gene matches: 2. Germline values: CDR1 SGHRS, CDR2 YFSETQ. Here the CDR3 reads CASSSSGSSYNEQFF. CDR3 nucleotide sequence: TGCGCCAGCAGCAGTAGCGGGAGCTCCTACAATGAGCAGTTCTTC.

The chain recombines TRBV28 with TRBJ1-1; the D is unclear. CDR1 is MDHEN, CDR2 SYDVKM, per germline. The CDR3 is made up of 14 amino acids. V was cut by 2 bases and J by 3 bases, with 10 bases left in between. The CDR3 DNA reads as TGTGCCAGCAGTTTAACGGGTGCGTACACTGAAGCTTTCTTT. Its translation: CASSLTGAYTEAFF.

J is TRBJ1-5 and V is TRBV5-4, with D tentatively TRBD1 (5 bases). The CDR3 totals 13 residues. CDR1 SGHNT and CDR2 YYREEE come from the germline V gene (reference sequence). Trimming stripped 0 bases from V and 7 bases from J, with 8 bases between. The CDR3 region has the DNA TGTGCCAGCAGCTTGGGGGGGGAGCAGCCCCAGCATTTT. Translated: CASSLGGEQPQHF. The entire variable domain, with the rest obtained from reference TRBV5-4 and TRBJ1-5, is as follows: ETGVTQSPTHLIKTRGQQVTLRCSSQSGHNTVSWYQQALGQGPQFIFQYYREEENGRGNFPPRFSGLQFPNYSSELNVNALELDDSALYLCASSLGGEQPQHFGDGTRLSIL.

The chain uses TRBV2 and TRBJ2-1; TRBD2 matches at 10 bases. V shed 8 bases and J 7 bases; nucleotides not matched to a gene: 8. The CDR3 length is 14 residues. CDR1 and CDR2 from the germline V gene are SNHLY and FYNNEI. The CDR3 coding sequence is TGTGCCAGCGAGGCGGGACTAGCGTCTAATGAGCAGTTCTTC. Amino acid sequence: CASEAGLASNEQFF.